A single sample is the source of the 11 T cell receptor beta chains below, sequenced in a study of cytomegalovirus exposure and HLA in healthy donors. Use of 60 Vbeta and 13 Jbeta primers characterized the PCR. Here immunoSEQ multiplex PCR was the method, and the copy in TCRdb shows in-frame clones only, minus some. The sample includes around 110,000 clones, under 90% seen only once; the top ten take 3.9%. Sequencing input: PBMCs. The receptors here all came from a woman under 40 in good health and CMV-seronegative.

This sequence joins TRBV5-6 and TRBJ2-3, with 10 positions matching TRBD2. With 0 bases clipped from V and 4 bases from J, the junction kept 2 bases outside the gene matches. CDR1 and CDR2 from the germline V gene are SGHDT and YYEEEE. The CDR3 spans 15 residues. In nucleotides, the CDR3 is TGTGCCAGCAGCTTGGGGGGGACTAGCGCAGATACGCAGTATTTT. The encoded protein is CASSLGGTSADTQYF.

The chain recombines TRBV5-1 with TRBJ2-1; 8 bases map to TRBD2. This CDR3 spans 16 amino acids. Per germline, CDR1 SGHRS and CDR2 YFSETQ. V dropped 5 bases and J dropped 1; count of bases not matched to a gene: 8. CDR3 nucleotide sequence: TGCGCCAGCAGAGTCTCCGGGGGGGTTTCCTACAATGAGCAGTTCTTC. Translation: CASRVSGGVSYNEQFF.

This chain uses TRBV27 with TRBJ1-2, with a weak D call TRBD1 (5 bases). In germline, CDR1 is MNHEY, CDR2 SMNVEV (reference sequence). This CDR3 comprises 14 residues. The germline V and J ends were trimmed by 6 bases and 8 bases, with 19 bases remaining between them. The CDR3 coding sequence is TGTGCCAGCAGCAGCGGGACGGGCCTAGGGGGCTACACCTTC. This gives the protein CASSSGTGLGGYTF.

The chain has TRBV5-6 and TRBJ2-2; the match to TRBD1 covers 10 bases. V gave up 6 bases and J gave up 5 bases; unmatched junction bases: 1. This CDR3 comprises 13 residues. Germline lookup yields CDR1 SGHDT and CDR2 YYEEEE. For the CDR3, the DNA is TGTGCCAGCACGGGACAGGGGACCGGGGAGCTGTTTTTT. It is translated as CASTGQGTGELFF.

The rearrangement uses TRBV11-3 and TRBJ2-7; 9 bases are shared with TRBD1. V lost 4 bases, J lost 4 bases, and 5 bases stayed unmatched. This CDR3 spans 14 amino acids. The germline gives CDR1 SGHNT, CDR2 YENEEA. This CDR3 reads CASSSPGQGYEQYF. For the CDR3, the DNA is TGTGCCAGCAGCTCCCCGGGACAGGGATACGAGCAGTACTTC.

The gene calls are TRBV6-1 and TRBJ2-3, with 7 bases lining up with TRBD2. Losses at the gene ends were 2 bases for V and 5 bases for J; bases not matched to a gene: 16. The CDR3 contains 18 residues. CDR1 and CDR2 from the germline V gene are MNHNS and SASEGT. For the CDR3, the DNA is TGTGCCAGCAGTGAAAGAGGGCTAGCGGAAGAGCTGGAAGATACGCAGTATTTT. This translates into CASSERGLAEELEDTQYF.

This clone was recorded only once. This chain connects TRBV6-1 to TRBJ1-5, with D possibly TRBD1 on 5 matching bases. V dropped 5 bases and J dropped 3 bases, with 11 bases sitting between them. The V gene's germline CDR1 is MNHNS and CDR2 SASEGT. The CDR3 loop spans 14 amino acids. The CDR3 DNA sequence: TGTGCCAGCAGTTCCCAGGGTCCCAATCAGCCCCAGCATTTT. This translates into CASSSQGPNQPQHF.

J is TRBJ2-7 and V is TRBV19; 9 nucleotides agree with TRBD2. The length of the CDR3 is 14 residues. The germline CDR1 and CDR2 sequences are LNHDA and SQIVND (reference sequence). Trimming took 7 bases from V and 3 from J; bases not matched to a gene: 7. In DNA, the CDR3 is TGTGCCAGTAACGACCTAGCGGGAAACTACGAGCAGTACTTC. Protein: CASNDLAGNYEQYF. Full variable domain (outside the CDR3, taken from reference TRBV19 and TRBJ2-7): DGGITQSPKYLFRKEGQNVTLSCEQNLNHDAMYWYRQDPGQGLRLIYYSQIVNDFQKGDIAEGYSVSREKKESFPLTVTSAQKNPTAFYLCASNDLAGNYEQYFGPGTRLTVT.

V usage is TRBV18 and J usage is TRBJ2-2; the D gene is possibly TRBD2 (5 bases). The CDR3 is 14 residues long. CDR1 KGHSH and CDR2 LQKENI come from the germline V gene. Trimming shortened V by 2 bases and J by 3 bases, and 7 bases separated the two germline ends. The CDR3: CASSPVRDTGELFF. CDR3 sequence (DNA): TGTGCCAGCTCACCAGTGCGGGACACCGGGGAGCTGTTTTTT.

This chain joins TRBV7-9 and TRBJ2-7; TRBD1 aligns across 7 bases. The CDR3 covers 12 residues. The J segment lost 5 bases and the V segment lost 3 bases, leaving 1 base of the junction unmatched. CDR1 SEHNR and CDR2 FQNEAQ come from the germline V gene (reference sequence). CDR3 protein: CASSFDRDEQYF. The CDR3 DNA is TGTGCCAGCAGCTTTGACAGGGACGAGCAGTACTTC.

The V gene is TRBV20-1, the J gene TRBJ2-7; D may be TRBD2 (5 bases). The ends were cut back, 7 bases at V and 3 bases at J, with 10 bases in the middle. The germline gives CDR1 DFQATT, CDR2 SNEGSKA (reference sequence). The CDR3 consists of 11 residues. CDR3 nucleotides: TGCAGTGGTTTCGAGGGCTACGAGCAGTACTTC. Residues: CSGFEGYEQYF.